This is a list of T cell receptor beta chains from one sample in a study of early T cells in non-severe SARS-CoV-2 infection. TCRdb analysed the 5' RACE reads with MiXCR anew, one entry per CDR3 protein. The data show 50,000 to 55,000 distinct CDR3 sequences, around a tenth seen once. Sequencing was performed on whole blood. These receptor sequences come from an adult who was a healthcare worker with PCR-confirmed SARS-CoV-2 infection or an uninfected control (not recorded which). Both conserved end residues are part of each CDR3. D genes are given only for firm matches. Clone size appears in some rows only: once, few, many, or a class for an expanded clone.

v_call: TRBV11-2
cdr3_length: 15
j_call: TRBJ2-2
d_call: TRBD1
clone_size: many
cdr3_nt: TGTGCCAGCAGCGTACAGGGGGCGAACACCGGGGAGCTGTTTTTT
cdr3_aa: CASSVQGANTGELFF

v_call: TRBV19
cdr3_length: 13
j_call: TRBJ1-1
d_call: -
clone_size: many
cdr3_nt: TGTGCCAGCACACAGGGCTCATTGACTGAAGCTTTCTTT
cdr3_aa: CASTQGSLTEAFF

v_call: TRBV7-2
cdr3_length: 19
j_call: TRBJ2-6
d_call: TRBD2
clone_size: few
cdr3_nt: TGTGCCAGCAGCGTGGGACTAGCGGGGGAGGCCTCTGGGGCCAACGTCCTGACTTTC
cdr3_aa: CASSVGLAGEASGANVLTF

v_call: TRBV2
cdr3_length: 13
j_call: TRBJ2-3
d_call: -
clone_size: -
cdr3_nt: TGTGCCAGCAGCTTAAACCGGTGGGATACGCAGTATTTT
cdr3_aa: CASSLNRWDTQYF

v_call: TRBV9
cdr3_length: 14
j_call: TRBJ2-1
d_call: -
clone_size: many
cdr3_nt: TGTGCCAGCAGCCCGCGGGTTATACTTAATGAGCAGTTCTTC
cdr3_aa: CASSPRVILNEQFF

v_call: TRBV18
cdr3_length: 16
j_call: TRBJ2-7
d_call: TRBD1
clone_size: many
cdr3_nt: TGTGCCAGCTCACCCGGGACAGGGTTAGGGGTATACGAGCAGTACTTC
cdr3_aa: CASSPGTGLGVYEQYF

v_call: TRBV6-2/TRBV6-3
cdr3_length: 14
j_call: TRBJ1-2
d_call: TRBD1
clone_size: many
cdr3_nt: TGTGCCAGCAGTCCCCGGGACAGCGTATATGGCTACACCTTC
cdr3_aa: CASSPRDSVYGYTF

v_call: TRBV5-1
cdr3_length: 18
j_call: TRBJ2-7
d_call: TRBD2
clone_size: -
cdr3_nt: TGCGCCAGCAGCCCCGGGACCTTCTTACTAGCGGGCGGGACAGAGCAGTACTTC
cdr3_aa: CASSPGTFLLAGGTEQYF

v_call: TRBV4-2
cdr3_length: 16
j_call: TRBJ2-3
d_call: TRBD2
clone_size: many
cdr3_nt: TGTGCCAGCAGCCGATCGAGCGGGACCCCCACAGATACGCAGTATTTT
cdr3_aa: CASSRSSGTPTDTQYF

v_call: TRBV19
cdr3_length: 16
j_call: TRBJ2-1
d_call: -
clone_size: many
cdr3_nt: TGTGCCAGTAGTATAGCGGCCAGCTATTCCTACAATGAGCAGTTCTTC
cdr3_aa: CASSIAASYSYNEQFF

v_call: TRBV20-1
cdr3_length: 14
j_call: TRBJ1-1
d_call: -
clone_size: once
cdr3_nt: TGCAGTGCTAGGGTGGGCGGGGCCCTAACTGAAGCTTTCTTT
cdr3_aa: CSARVGGALTEAFF

v_call: TRBV2
cdr3_length: 14
j_call: TRBJ1-6
d_call: -
clone_size: many
cdr3_nt: TGTGCCAGCAGGCTGTCGGTTCATAATTCACCCCTCCACTTT
cdr3_aa: CASRLSVHNSPLHF

v_call: TRBV7-2
cdr3_length: 15
j_call: TRBJ2-3
d_call: -
clone_size: many
cdr3_nt: TGTGCCAGCAGCTTACAGTCGGGAAGCACAGATACGCAGTATTTT
cdr3_aa: CASSLQSGSTDTQYF

v_call: TRBV2
cdr3_length: 16
j_call: TRBJ2-2
d_call: -
clone_size: many
cdr3_nt: TGTGCCAGCAGTTTGTTTGCAGTGACAAACACCGGGGAGCTGTTTTTT
cdr3_aa: CASSLFAVTNTGELFF

v_call: TRBV6-1
cdr3_length: 14
j_call: TRBJ2-3
d_call: TRBD2
clone_size: -
cdr3_nt: TGTGCCAGCAGTAGGGACTATAGCACAGATACGCAGTATTTT
cdr3_aa: CASSRDYSTDTQYF

v_call: TRBV2
cdr3_length: 14
j_call: TRBJ2-3
d_call: TRBD2
clone_size: -
cdr3_nt: TGTGCCAGCCTCTCTCGGGAGGGCCGTAATACGCAGTATTTT
cdr3_aa: CASLSREGRNTQYF